The 12 T cell receptor beta chains presented below share a single source sample, sequenced in a study of T cell responses to AZD1222 COVID-19 vaccine. Clones were read by immunoSEQ multiplex PCR, and TCRdb kept only the in-frame ones, dropping some. The sample holds over 45,000 clones, roughly 80% seen once. This material consisted of peripheral blood, taken on day 0 of AZD1222 vaccination. The receptor set was obtained from an adult in good health.

Here the CDR3 DNA reads TGTGCCAGCACCAGACTAGCCACCGGGGAGCTGTTTTTT. It is translated as CASTRLATGELFF. This chain uses TRBV12-3 or TRBV12-4 with TRBJ2-2; TRBD2 aligns across 7 bases. The CDR3 covers 13 residues. Losses at the gene ends were 7 bases for V and 4 bases for J; bases not matched to a gene: 3.

This rearrangement joins TRBV5-1 to TRBJ2-3; TRBD1 aligns across 10 bases. After removal of 7 bases from V and 0 bases from J, the junction contained 8 bases not matched to a gene. CDR1 and CDR2 (germline): SGHRS, YFSETQ. The CDR3 extends over 16 amino acids. Written as DNA, the CDR3 is TGCGCCAGCGGGACAGGGGCCATTCCTAGCACAGATACGCAGTATTTT. It encodes CASGTGAIPSTDTQYF.

The chain recombines TRBV7-2 with TRBJ1-2; D not certain. The V and J ends lost 5 bases and 4 bases respectively, with 8 bases between them. Germline-derived CDR1 and CDR2 are SGHTA and FQGNSA. This CDR3 is built from 12 residues. CDR3 in DNA: TGTGCCAGCAGCATCGCTGGCTATGGCTACACCTTC. Protein sequence: CASSIAGYGYTF.

This clone has just one count. The chain joins TRBV18 to TRBJ1-2; D not certain. Per the germline V gene, CDR1 is KGHSH and CDR2 is LQKENI. The CDR3 length is 13 residues. V lost 0 bases and J lost 8, with 10 bases in between. As DNA, the CDR3 is TGTGCCAGCTCACCACCGTCAGTCGGGGGCTACACCTTC. Its protein product is CASSPPSVGGYTF.

The chain couples TRBV5-6 to TRBJ2-3; 13 bases line up with TRBD2. The CDR3 covers 16 residues. V lost 3 bases and J lost 1; bases outside the gene matches: 2. CDR1 and CDR2 from the germline V gene are SGHDT and YYEEEE. The CDR3 reads CASSSGLAGGTDTQYF. In DNA form, the CDR3 reads TGTGCCAGCAGCTCCGGACTAGCGGGGGGCACAGATACGCAGTATTTT.

The genes are TRBV5-4 and TRBJ1-2, with D perhaps matching TRBD1 (5 bases). Trimming pared 4 bases from V and 8 bases from J, leaving 24 bases between. This CDR3 comprises 16 residues. From germline, CDR1 is SGHNT and CDR2 YYREEE (reference sequence). The CDR3 spells CASSTGGGYITKGYTF. The CDR3 region has the DNA TGTGCCAGCAGCACTGGTGGGGGATATATAACTAAAGGCTACACCTTC.

This rearrangement joins TRBV6-6 to TRBJ1-1; tentative D call: TRBD1 (6 bases). The V gene's germline CDR1 is MNHNY and CDR2 SVGAGI (reference sequence). The CDR3 extends over 14 amino acids. Trimming shortened V by 6 bases and J by 0 bases, and 11 bases separated the two germline ends. CDR3 in DNA: TGTGCCAGCAGGGCCGGGACAATGAACACTGAAGCTTTCTTT. Amino acid sequence: CASRAGTMNTEAFF.

DNA for the CDR3: TGTGCCAGCAGTTTTGACAGGGCTGGGGCCAACGTCCTGACTTTC. This translates into CASSFDRAGANVLTF. This chain uses TRBV27 with TRBJ2-6, with 7 bases identical to TRBD1. The CDR3 is made up of 15 amino acids. Trimming at V came to 3 bases and at J to 2 bases, leaving 1 base not matched to a gene. Germline-derived CDR1 and CDR2 are MNHEY and SMNVEV (reference sequence). The full variable domain, with the rest looked up from reference TRBV27 and TRBJ2-6, is EAQVTQNPRYLITVTGKKLTVTCSQNMNHEYMSWYRQDPGLGLRQIYYSMNVEVTDKGDVPEGYKVSRKEKRNFPLILESPSPNQTSLYFCASSFDRAGANVLTFGAGSRLTVL.

The chain couples TRBV7-2 to TRBJ2-1, with D uncertain. The CDR3 totals 12 residues. Trimming left V 5 bases short and J 4 bases short, with 6 bases between. Germline V gene sequence: CDR1 SGHTA, CDR2 FQGNSA. The CDR3: CASSPYYNEQFF. Here the CDR3 DNA reads TGTGCCAGCAGCCCCTATTACAATGAGCAGTTCTTC.

The chain employs TRBV9 and TRBJ2-1, with 9 positions matching TRBD2. Germline CDR1 is SGDLS and CDR2 is YYNGEE. Germline trimming cut 3 bases from V and 6 bases from J; bases unmatched to any gene: 7. This CDR3 is built from 15 residues. This chain's CDR3 is CASSGTSALGNEQFF. CDR3 in DNA: TGTGCCAGCAGCGGGACTAGCGCCCTTGGCAATGAGCAGTTCTTC.

The chain couples TRBV6-5 to TRBJ1-6, with no clear D. V lost 2 bases, J lost 7 bases, and 9 bases lay in between. The CDR3 consists of 14 residues. The germline V gene has CDR1 MNHEY and CDR2 SVGAGI. The CDR3: CASSYERANSPLHF. CDR3 nucleotide sequence: TGTGCCAGCAGTTACGAGAGGGCCAATTCACCCCTCCACTTT.

This chain links TRBV28 with TRBJ1-2, with D unclear. Germline CDR1 is MDHEN and CDR2 is SYDVKM. V was shortened by 2 bases and J by 0 bases, with 10 bases between the two germline ends. The length of the CDR3 is 15 residues. CDR3 DNA sequence: TGTGCCAGCAGTTTAAATCCCGCTGCTAACTATGGCTACACCTTC. This codes for CASSLNPAANYGYTF.